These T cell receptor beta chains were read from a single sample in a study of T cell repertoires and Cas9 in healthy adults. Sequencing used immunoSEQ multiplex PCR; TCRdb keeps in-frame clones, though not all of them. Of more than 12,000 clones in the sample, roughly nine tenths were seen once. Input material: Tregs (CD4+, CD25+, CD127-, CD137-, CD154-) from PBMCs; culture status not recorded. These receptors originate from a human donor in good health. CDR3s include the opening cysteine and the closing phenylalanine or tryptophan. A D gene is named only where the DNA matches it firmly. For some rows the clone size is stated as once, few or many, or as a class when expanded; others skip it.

CASSNFLGFGAFF	TGTGCCAGCAGCAATTTTCTGGGGTTTGGCGCTTTCTTT	NA	TRBV6-1	TRBJ1-1	NA
CASSATGGDLLDYGYTF	TGTGCCAGCAGTGCGACAGGGGGCGATCTTCTGGACTATGGCTACACCTTC	NA	TRBV27	TRBJ1-2	TRBD1
CASSSISGYTF	TGTGCCAGCAGTTCCATATCTGGCTACACCTTC	NA	TRBV6-1	TRBJ1-2	NA
CAWSPGFIQETQYF	TGTGCCTGGAGTCCGGGGTTCATACAAGAGACCCAGTACTTC	NA	TRBV30	TRBJ2-5	NA
CASSYEPYNEQFF	TGTGCCAGCAGTTACGAGCCTTACAATGAGCAGTTCTTC	NA	TRBV6-6	TRBJ2-1	NA
CASSEVAMYGYTF	TGTGCCAGCAGTGAAGTGGCGATGTATGGCTACACCTTC	NA	TRBV6-1	TRBJ1-2	NA
CAISPNSGGAEETQYF	TGTGCCATCAGCCCAAATAGCGGGGGGGCGGAGGAGACCCAGTACTTC	NA	TRBV10-3	TRBJ2-5	TRBD2
CASSQELRSNSPLHF	TGTGCCAGCAGCCAAGAGCTGCGGAGTAATTCACCCCTCCACTTT	few	TRBV4-2	TRBJ1-6	NA
CASSREGSTDTQYF	TGTGCCAGCAGCCGGGAGGGGAGCACAGATACGCAGTATTTT	NA	TRBV9	TRBJ2-3	TRBD2
CASSPRGRPRDTEAFF	TGTGCCAGCAGCCCTCGGGGCAGACCAAGGGACACTGAAGCTTTCTTT	NA	TRBV14	TRBJ1-1	NA
CASSLAARKYF	TGTGCCAGCAGCTTGGCAGCCAGGAAGTACTTC	NA	TRBV7-9	TRBJ2-5	NA
CAWSWGRPNTGELFF	TGTGCCTGGAGTTGGGGCAGGCCGAACACCGGGGAGCTGTTTTTT	NA	TRBV30	TRBJ2-2	NA
CASQSSQVNQPQHF	TGTGCCAGCCAAAGTTCCCAAGTAAATCAGCCCCAGCATTTT	NA	TRBV28	TRBJ1-5	NA
CASSIGQLYQETQYF	TGTGCCAGTAGTATAGGACAGTTGTACCAAGAGACCCAGTACTTC	once	TRBV19	TRBJ2-5	NA
CASSGQDDQPQHF	TGTGCCAGCAGTGGACAGGACGATCAGCCCCAGCATTTT	once	TRBV6-1	TRBJ1-5	NA
CASSLGVSGNQPQHF	TGCGCCAGCAGCTTAGGGGTGAGCGGCAATCAGCCCCAGCATTTT	NA	TRBV5-1	TRBJ1-5	NA
CSASLGFGNTIYF	TGCAGCGCCTCGCTGGGTTTTGGAAACACCATATATTTT	NA	TRBV29-1	TRBJ1-3	NA
CASSPDQQNEQFF	TGTGCCAGCAGCCCGGACCAACAGAATGAGCAGTTCTTC	NA	TRBV5-4	TRBJ2-1	NA
CASSFLFLGELFF	TGCGCCAGCAGCTTTCTTTTCCTCGGGGAGCTGTTTTTT	NA	TRBV5-1	TRBJ2-2	NA
CASTAEAGVTEAFF	TGCGCCAGCACCGCCGAGGCGGGGGTCACTGAAGCTTTCTTT	few	TRBV5-1	TRBJ1-1	NA
CASSRGTVITLHF	TGTGCCAGCAGCCGGGGGACGGTAATCACCCTCCACTTT	NA	TRBV5-6	TRBJ1-6	NA
CASSQDRGEHNEQFF	TGCGCCAGCAGCCAAGATCGGGGAGAACACAATGAGCAGTTCTTC	once	TRBV4-1	TRBJ2-1	NA
CASSQDPSLAGEERRETQYF	TGCGCCAGCAGCCAAGATCCGTCCTTGGCAGGGGAGGAGCGGAGGGAGACCCAGTACTTC	NA	TRBV4-1	TRBJ2-5	NA
CASSIGFYEQFF	TGTGCCAGTAGTATTGGGTTCTATGAGCAGTTCTTC	NA	TRBV19	TRBJ2-1	NA
CASSVALMGGVVGNEQFF	TGTGCCAGCAGCGTAGCTCTAATGGGAGGGGTAGTCGGCAATGAGCAGTTCTTC	NA	TRBV9	TRBJ2-1	TRBD2
CASSEGQGGTEAFF	TGCGCCAGCAGCGAGGGACAGGGTGGCACTGAAGCTTTCTTT	NA	TRBV5-1	TRBJ1-1	TRBD1
CASSFSRGNQPQHF	TGTGCCAGCAGCTTTTCGAGGGGTAATCAGCCCCAGCATTTT	NA	TRBV7-2	TRBJ1-5	NA
CASSLGQSYSPLHF	TGTGCCAGCAGCTTGGGACAGTCCTATTCACCCCTCCACTTT	NA	TRBV5-5	TRBJ1-6	NA
CASSQDPGKNTEAFF	TGCGCCAGCAGCCAAGATCCTGGGAAGAACACTGAAGCTTTCTTT	NA	TRBV4-1	TRBJ1-1	NA
CATSRALNTEAFF	TGTGCCACCAGCAGAGCATTGAACACTGAAGCTTTCTTT	NA	TRBV15	TRBJ1-1	NA
CASGLAWETQYF	TGTGCCAGCGGGCTTGCGTGGGAGACCCAGTACTTC	NA	TRBV7-8	TRBJ2-5	NA
CASSELGGELFF	TGTGCCAGCAGTGAATTGGGCGGGGAGCTGTTTTTT	NA	TRBV2	TRBJ2-2	NA
CASSLVVSPDTQYF	TGTGCCAGCAGCTTAGTCGTGTCCCCAGATACGCAGTATTTT	NA	TRBV7-9	TRBJ2-3	NA
CASSYLPINSPLHF	TGTGCCAGCAGTTACTTACCGATTAATTCACCCCTCCACTTT	NA	TRBV6-6	TRBJ1-6	NA
CASSQKTGASWAEAFF	TGTGCCAGCAGCCAAAAAACAGGGGCCTCGTGGGCTGAAGCTTTCTTT	NA	TRBV4-2	TRBJ1-1	TRBD1
CASSTTFGTGNNYGYTF	TGTGCCAGCAGCACAACTTTCGGGACAGGGAATAACTATGGCTACACCTTC	few	TRBV7-2	TRBJ1-2	TRBD1
CASSPSPGQGYEQYF	TGCGCCAGCAGCCCCTCACCGGGACAGGGCTACGAGCAGTACTTC	NA	TRBV5-1	TRBJ2-7	TRBD1
CASTASHRGSNTEAFF	TGTGCCAGCACCGCGTCCCATCGAGGATCGAACACTGAAGCTTTCTTT	NA	TRBV11-2	TRBJ1-1	NA
CASSYPAGDESYTF	TGTGCCAGCAGTTACCCCGCGGGGGACGAAAGCTACACCTTC	NA	TRBV6-5	TRBJ1-2	NA
CASSFPGINSPLHF	TGTGCCAGCAGCTTCCCAGGGATTAATTCACCCCTCCACTTT	NA	TRBV7-9	TRBJ1-6	NA
CATSRDRTSGREQYF	TGTGCCACCAGCAGAGACCGGACTAGCGGGCGCGAGCAGTACTTC	few	TRBV15	TRBJ2-7	TRBD2
CASSLLRETQYF	TGTGCCAGCAGCCTTCTAAGGGAGACCCAGTACTTC	NA	TRBV28	TRBJ2-5	NA
CASSKALYGTEAFF	TGTGCCAGCAGCAAAGCGCTTTATGGGACTGAAGCTTTCTTT	NA	TRBV21-1	TRBJ1-1	NA
CAISGGGNEKLFF	TGTGCCATCAGTGGGGGGGGGAATGAAAAACTGTTTTTT	NA	TRBV10-3	TRBJ1-4	NA
CASSAQGGNTEAFF	TGTGCCAGCAGTGCACAGGGGGGGAACACTGAAGCTTTCTTT	NA	TRBV6-5	TRBJ1-1	TRBD1
CASSLRQGLGYGYTF	TGTGCCAGCAGTCTTCGACAGGGACTAGGGTATGGCTACACCTTC	NA	TRBV7-2	TRBJ1-2	TRBD1
CASSLSGGLNTEAFF	TGCGCCAGCAGCTTGAGCGGGGGTCTGAACACTGAAGCTTTCTTT	NA	TRBV5-1	TRBJ1-1	NA
CASSTTAAVNIQCF	TGTGCCAGCAGTACGACAGCGGCTGTAAACATTCAGTGCTTC	NA	TRBV28	TRBJ2-4	NA
CASSFRARGTGELFF	TGTGCCAGCAGCTTCCGGGCGAGGGGCACCGGGGAGCTGTTTTTT	NA	TRBV7-2	TRBJ2-2	NA
CSVNRVNEQYF	TGCAGTGTCAACAGGGTCAACGAGCAGTACTTC	NA	TRBV20-1	TRBJ2-7	NA
CASTTGRRYEQYF	TGTGCCAGCACAACCGGTAGGCGCTACGAGCAGTACTTC	NA	TRBV2	TRBJ2-7	NA
CASSLLAANQPQHF	TGTGCCAGCAGCTTGTTGGCAGCGAATCAGCCCCAGCATTTT	NA	TRBV7-2	TRBJ1-5	NA
CASSWGLSGTGELFF	TGCGCCAGCAGCTGGGGACTGTCCGGGACCGGGGAGCTGTTTTTT	once	TRBV5-1	TRBJ2-2	NA
CASSLRGTGYTDTQYF	TGCGCCAGCAGCTTGAGAGGGACAGGTTACACAGATACGCAGTATTTT	NA	TRBV5-1	TRBJ2-3	TRBD1
CASSLAGGSYEQYF	TGCGCCAGCAGCTTGGCAGGGGGCTCCTACGAGCAGTACTTC	once	TRBV5-1	TRBJ2-7	TRBD1